These 14 T cell receptor beta chains originate from one sample sequenced in a study of T cell responses to AZD1222 COVID-19 vaccine. TCRdb's table, derived via immunoSEQ multiplex PCR, lists solely in-frame clones and lacks some. This table has about 81,000 clones, just over 90% appearing once. The sequencing used peripheral blood, collected 28 days after the second AZD1222 dose. These receptors came from an adult who received the AZD1222 COVID-19 vaccine.

This sequence joins TRBV18 and TRBJ2-3; D uncertain. This CDR3 is 14 amino acids long. CDR1 KGHSH and CDR2 LQKENI come from the germline V gene. Trimming took 2 bases from V and 4 from J, leaving 10 bases between them. The CDR3 spells CASSPRNLPDTQYF. DNA of the CDR3: TGTGCCAGCTCACCAAGGAATCTGCCAGATACGCAGTATTTT.

The chain carries TRBV5-4 and TRBJ2-3; D possibly corresponds to TRBD1 (6 bases). CDR1 is SGHNT, CDR2 YYREEE, per germline (reference sequence). The CDR3 is 13 residues long. Trimming removed 3 bases at V and 6 bases at J, with 11 bases between. DNA of the CDR3: TGTGCCAGCAGCTACACAGGGTACGATACGCAGTATTTT. This codes for CASSYTGYDTQYF.

The chain couples TRBV9 to TRBJ1-2, with TRBD1 identical over 9 bases. The CDR3 spans 15 residues. Germline loops: CDR1 SGDLS, CDR2 YYNGEE. V lost 4 bases, J lost 4 bases, and 8 bases stayed unmatched. The CDR3 bases are TGTGCCAGCAGCCGCTCCGGGACAGGGTCCTATGGCTACACCTTC. This gives the protein CASSRSGTGSYGYTF.

The chain has TRBV2 and TRBJ1-1, with 9 bases fitting TRBD1. Germline CDR1 and CDR2: SNHLY and FYNNEI. This CDR3 spans 13 amino acids. The V and J ends lost 6 bases and 5 bases, in that order; junction bases with no gene match: 4. CDR3 bases: TGTGCCAGCAGACAGGGGGCCGGAACTGAAGCTTTCTTT. Its protein is CASRQGAGTEAFF.

The rearrangement joins TRBV24-1 to TRBJ2-2, with D possibly being TRBD2 (6 bases). Between the trimmed V and J ends, which lost 1 base and 6 bases, there was a span of 11 bases. Germline V CDR1 and CDR2: KGHDR, SFDVKD. CDR3 size: 15 residues. CDR3 in amino acids: CATSDFLEGPGELFF. Here the CDR3 DNA reads TGTGCCACCAGTGATTTTTTGGAGGGCCCCGGGGAGCTGTTTTTT.

This chain joins TRBV19 and TRBJ2-7; D possibly uses TRBD1 or TRBD2 (6 bases each). With 3 bases removed from V and 3 bases from J, the gap between germline ends came to 12 bases. CDR3 length equals 14 residues. Germline CDR1 reads LNHDA; CDR2 reads SQIVND (reference sequence). The DNA of the CDR3 is TGTGCCAGTAGTATTCGGGGGCGGATCTACGAGCAGTACTTC. The encoded protein is CASSIRGRIYEQYF.

This rearrangement joins TRBV18 to TRBJ2-1; possibly TRBD2 for D (6 bases). This CDR3 region has 18 residues. V was clipped by 3 bases and J by 0 bases, with 18 bases between them. Germline CDR1 and CDR2: KGHSH and LQKENI. CDR3 bases: TGTGCCAGCTCACCTTCCTCAATAGCGGCTTCCTCCTACAATGAGCAGTTCTTC. Translated, it gives CASSPSSIAASSYNEQFF.

V usage is TRBV7-8 and J usage is TRBJ1-5, with D possibly being TRBD1 (6 bases). From germline, CDR1 is SGHVS and CDR2 FQNEAQ. This CDR3 comprises 17 residues. The V gene lost 3 bases and the J gene lost 2 bases, with 17 bases spanning the gap. DNA of the CDR3: TGTGCCAGCAGCTTTTTACAGGGAGGAAGGGGCAATCAGCCCCAGCATTTT. Residues: CASSFLQGGRGNQPQHF.

The chain has TRBV27 and TRBJ1-2, with D perhaps TRBD1 (5 bases). V lost 3 bases to trimming and J lost 4 bases, with 12 bases between them. Germline V gene lookup returns CDR1 MNHEY and CDR2 SMNVEV (reference sequence). CDR3 size: 14 residues. CDR3 nucleotides: TGTGCCAGCAGTTTGTCGGGGGGGAGCTATGGCTACACCTTC. Residues: CASSLSGGSYGYTF.

The gene calls are TRBV4-1 and TRBJ1-1; D is ambiguous. The germline V and J ends were trimmed by 4 bases and 1 base, with 7 bases remaining between them. The CDR3 totals 13 residues. CDR1 is MGHRA, CDR2 YSYEKL, per germline. CDR3: CASSLPANTEAFF. CDR3 nucleotides: TGCGCCAGCAGCCTCCCAGCGAACACTGAAGCTTTCTTT.

The chain links TRBV13 to TRBJ2-1, with a weak D call TRBD1 (6 bases). The CDR3 is 14 residues long. The germline V and J ends were trimmed by 3 bases and 5 bases, with 11 bases remaining between them. Per the germline V gene, CDR1 is PRHDT and CDR2 is FYEKMQ (reference sequence). The DNA for the CDR3 is TGTGCCAGCAGCTTCAGGGGAGCTAACAATGAGCAGTTCTTC. This gives the protein CASSFRGANNEQFF.

This chain uses TRBV27 with TRBJ2-4; D might be TRBD2 (6 bases). Trimming took off 3 bases at V and 7 bases at J, with 19 bases between the two ends. This CDR3 contains 16 residues. Germline V gives CDR1 MNHEY, CDR2 SMNVEV (reference sequence). The CDR3 DNA reads TGTGCCAGCAGTTTGGGGACTCCCGAATTCGGGAACATTCAGTACTTC. This sequence encodes CASSLGTPEFGNIQYF.

The rearrangement links TRBV5-1 to TRBJ2-7; no firm D call. Trimming left V 4 bases short and J 4 bases short, with 24 bases between. Per germline, CDR1 SGHRS and CDR2 YFSETQ. The CDR3 spans 17 residues. CDR3 loop: CASSPSAILGFPYEQYF. The CDR3 region has the DNA TGCGCCAGCAGCCCCTCAGCAATACTCGGCTTTCCATACGAGCAGTACTTC.

Concerning this clone itself: The CDR3 ends on some other residue instead of the conserved phenylalanine or tryptophan, so this is likely a read error. Because the CDR3's place on the DNA is in doubt, the DNA is left out and the CDR3 is given as listed by TCRdb. J is TRBJ1-1 and V is TRBV3-1 (or the pseudogene TRBV3-2). Germline V lookup: CDR1 LGHDT, CDR2 YNNKEL (reference sequence). The CDR3 numbers 11 amino acids, ends counted. The CDR3 loop is CASSQGGGVQI.